The source of this TCR beta chain is a study of blood T cell repertoires in COVID-19. Study background: From T cells, B-cell-depleted T cells, or PBMCs came the material, which was cDNA or gDNA.

Trimming cost V 3 bases and J 5 bases; bases outside gene matches: 4. This CDR3 comprises 14 residues. Germline V lookup: CDR1 LNHNV, CDR2 YYDKDF (reference sequence). In the study's own analysis: Estimated nucleated cell counts came from reference gene primer amplification. Generated by immunoSEQ multiplex PCR, the TCRdb table keeps only in-frame clones and is missing some. V and J calls and clone size are given by that table; D and trimming were obtained from the DNA. Here the sample spans roughly 280,000 clones, about nine tenths being singletons. The chain recombines TRBV15 with TRBJ2-3; 8 positions match TRBD1. Specimen: PBMCs or T cells enriched from blood (not recorded which). This receptor was taken from a woman between 55 and 75 years old who had recovered from COVID-19. The CDR3 nucleotides read TGTGCCACCAGCAGGGACAGGGCGGGAGATACGCAGTATTTT. This translates into CATSRDRAGDTQYF.